The 10 T cell receptor beta chains presented below share a single source sample, sequenced in a study of molecular identifiers for immune sequencing clone quantification. Using its own MiXCR run on the PCR reads, TCRdb lists one record per CDR3 protein. The sample includes 50,000 to 65,000 distinct CDR3 sequences, under 30% of them seen just once. Sequencing was performed on naive CD8+ T cells from blood, with Jurkat cell RNA spiked in. Subset in this sample: FACS-sorted CD8+CD4-CCR7+CD45RA+ naive T cells. The source of these receptors is a human donor in good health. Some libraries in this study had Jurkat cell RNA spiked in.

This clonotype was observed many times. V is TRBV19 and J is TRBJ2-5, with 9 bases that match TRBD1. J was trimmed by 1 base and V by 6 bases; bases with no gene match: 15. CDR3 size: 18 residues. The germline V gene has CDR1 LNHDA and CDR2 SQIVND (reference sequence). CDR3 amino acids: CASSLGQGFAGGQETQYF. The CDR3 nucleotides are TGTGCCAGTAGCCTAGGACAGGGGTTCGCGGGCGGCCAAGAGACCCAGTACTTC.

This clonotype was recorded at least ten times. The chain combines TRBV29-1 with TRBJ2-7, with a tentative D call TRBD2 (6 bases). Germline CDR1 is SQVTM and CDR2 is ANQGSEA. CDR3 length equals 13 residues. V was cut by 6 bases and J by 7 bases, with 19 bases left in between. The CDR3 DNA sequence: TGCAGCGTGGCCCGGGCGGGACCTGTAGAGCAGTACTTC. As protein: CSVARAGPVEQYF.

This clonotype was detected many times. The chain employs TRBV6-6 and TRBJ2-4; 7 bases map to TRBD1. The CDR3 spans 14 residues. Germline-derived CDR1 and CDR2 are MNHNY and SVGAGI (reference sequence). The V segment lost 4 bases and the J segment 3 bases; nucleotides outside the gene matches: 3. The CDR3 DNA is TGTGCCAGCAGTTTCCGGGACAGCAAAAACATTCAGTACTTC. Translation: CASSFRDSKNIQYF.

This clonotype was seen many times. The genes are TRBV27 and TRBJ1-1; a weak D match, TRBD1 (6 bases). Germline V gene data show CDR1 as MNHEY and CDR2 as SMNVEV (reference sequence). The ends were cut back, 3 bases at V and 1 base at J, with 9 bases in the middle. The CDR3 has 14 amino acids. Here the CDR3 reads CASSFQGQNTEAFF. DNA of the CDR3: TGTGCCAGCAGTTTTCAGGGGCAGAACACTGAAGCTTTCTTT.

This clonotype was recorded at least ten times. The chain carries TRBV29-1 and TRBJ2-2; the D is unclear. Trimming removed 5 bases at V and 4 bases at J, with 14 bases between. The CDR3 covers 14 residues. Germline-derived CDR1 and CDR2 are SQVTM and ANQGSEA. CDR3 residues: CSVLRPPGTGELFF. The DNA of the CDR3 is TGCAGCGTTCTTCGACCCCCAGGCACCGGGGAGCTGTTTTTT.

As concerns this clonotype: As the CDR3 is not closed by the conserved phenylalanine or tryptophan, this likely results from a read error. Because the CDR3's place on the DNA is in doubt, the DNA is left out and the CDR3 is given as listed by TCRdb. The chain's CDR3 is CASRPPLAGVGGELLV. This chain joins TRBV6-5 and TRBJ2-2; TRBD2, as called in the table, went unchecked against the DNA. Germline values: CDR1 MNHEY, CDR2 SVGAGI. The CDR3 adds up to 16 amino acids, both ends counted.

This clonotype appeared many times. CDR3 sequence reads: CASSFKGGKETQYF. CDR3 sequence (DNA): TGTGCCAGCAGCTTCAAAGGGGGCAAAGAGACCCAGTACTTC. This chain joins TRBV7-9 and TRBJ2-5; TRBD1 agrees at 7 bases. Germline V gene lookup returns CDR1 SEHNR and CDR2 FQNEAQ (reference sequence). The CDR3 totals 14 residues. V shed 3 bases, J shed 3 bases, and the junction held 4 bases outside the gene matches.

This clonotype was seen repeatedly, ten times or more. The rearrangement uses TRBV3-1 and TRBJ2-3; D possibly corresponds to TRBD1 (6 bases). Per the germline V gene, CDR1 is LGHDT and CDR2 is YNNKEL (reference sequence). V gave up 3 bases and J gave up 0 bases, with 10 bases separating them. This CDR3 region has 15 residues. In nucleotides, the CDR3 is TGTGCCAGCAGCCACGGACAGACGAGCACAGATACGCAGTATTTT. Translation: CASSHGQTSTDTQYF.

A word on this clonotype: A much more abundant neighbour one base away suggests this may be a read error. The CDR3 reads CASSLALSSYAQYF. As DNA, the CDR3 is TGTGCCAGCAGCTTAGCCCTCAGCTCCTACGCGCAGTACTTC. The gene calls are TRBV7-9 and TRBJ2-7; no clear D gene. Germline CDR1 reads SEHNR; CDR2 reads FQNEAQ (reference sequence). The CDR3 runs 14 residues.

The sample holds many counts of this clonotype. This sequence joins TRBV4-2 and TRBJ2-7, with TRBD1 matching 8 bases. The length of the CDR3 is 15 residues. Germline V lookup: CDR1 LGHNA, CDR2 YNFKEQ. V gave up 0 bases and J gave up 4 bases; unmatched junction bases: 5. CDR3 coding DNA: TGTGCCAGCAGCCAAGATCCGCAGGGGGCATACGAGCAGTACTTC. It specifies CASSQDPQGAYEQYF.